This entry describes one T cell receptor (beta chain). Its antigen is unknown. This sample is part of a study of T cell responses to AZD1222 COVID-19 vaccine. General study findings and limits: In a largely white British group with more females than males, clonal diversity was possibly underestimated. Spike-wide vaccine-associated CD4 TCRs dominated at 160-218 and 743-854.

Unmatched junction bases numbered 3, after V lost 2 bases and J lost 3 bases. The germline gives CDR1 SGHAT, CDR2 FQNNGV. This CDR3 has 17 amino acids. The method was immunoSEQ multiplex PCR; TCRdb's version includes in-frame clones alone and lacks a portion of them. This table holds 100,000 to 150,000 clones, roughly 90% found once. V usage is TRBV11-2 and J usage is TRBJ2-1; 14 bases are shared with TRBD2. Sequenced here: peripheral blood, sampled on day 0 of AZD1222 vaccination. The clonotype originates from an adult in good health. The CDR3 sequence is CASSLRLAGGFYNEQFF. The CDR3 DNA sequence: TGTGCCAGCAGCTTACGACTAGCGGGGGGGTTCTACAATGAGCAGTTCTTC.